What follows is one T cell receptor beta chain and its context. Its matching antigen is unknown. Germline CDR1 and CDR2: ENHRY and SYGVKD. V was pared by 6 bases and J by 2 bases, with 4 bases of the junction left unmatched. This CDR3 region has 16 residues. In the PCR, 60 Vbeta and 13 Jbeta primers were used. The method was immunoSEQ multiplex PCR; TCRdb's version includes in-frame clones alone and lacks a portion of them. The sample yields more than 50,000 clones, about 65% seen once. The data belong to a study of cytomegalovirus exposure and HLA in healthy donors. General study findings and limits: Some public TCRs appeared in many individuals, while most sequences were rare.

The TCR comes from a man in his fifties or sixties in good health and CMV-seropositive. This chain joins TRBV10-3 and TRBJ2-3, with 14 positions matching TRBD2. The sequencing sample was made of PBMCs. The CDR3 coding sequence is TGTGCCATCAGGCGGACTAGCGGGGGGTACACAGATACGCAGTATTTT. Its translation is CAIRRTSGGYTDTQYF.